This T cell receptor (beta chain) derives from a study of OX40 agonist ivuxolimab in advanced cancers. Study in general: Eligibility admitted prior anti-PD-1, anti-PD-L1 or anti-CTLA-4 therapy; around 38% had some.

The CDR3 extends over 17 amino acids. The junction had 9 bases not matched to a gene; V was cut back by 2 bases and J by 4 bases. Germline V gene lookup returns CDR1 SGDLS and CDR2 YYNGEE. Any history of autoimmune disease or systemic immunosuppression disqualified patients. The assay was immunoSEQ multiplex PCR, and TCRdb's table has in-frame clones only and misses some. The table has 69,000 or so clones, approximately 82% seen once; the top ten hold approximately 5.1%. This sample comprised CD4+ or CD8+ T cells sorted from blood, obtained in a trial of the OX40 agonist ivuxolimab. The chain combines TRBV9 with TRBJ2-5; 12 bases agree with TRBD2. This clonotype originated in an adult with an advanced solid tumor such as melanoma, head and neck, liver or kidney cancer. CDR3 residues: CASSVGTSGRGLETQYF. Here the CDR3 DNA reads TGTGCCAGCAGCGTTGGGACTAGCGGGCGCGGCCTAGAGACCCAGTACTTC. Using reference TRBV9 and TRBJ2-5 for the parts outside the CDR3, the full variable domain is DSGVTQTPKHLITATGQRVTLRCSPRSGDLSVYWYQQSLDQGLQFLIQYYNGEERAKGNILERFSAQQFPDLHSELNLSSLELGDSALYFCASSVGTSGRGLETQYFGPGTRLLVL.